This T cell receptor (beta chain) is drawn from a study of tumor-infiltrating lymphocytes in localized non-small cell lung cancer. Sequencing was performed with immunoSEQ multiplex PCR; in TCRdb, only in-frame clones are kept and a portion is missing. The sample holds around 6,400 clones, 74% seen once. After removal of 5 bases from V and 0 bases from J, the junction contained 6 bases not matched to a gene. The CDR3 is 15 residues long. The germline V gene encodes CDR1 LGHNA and CDR2 YNFKEQ. The source of this sequence is a human donor with non-small cell lung cancer. The material sequenced was lung tumor tissue. V gene TRBV4-2 combines with J gene TRBJ1-1; 7 nucleotides agree with TRBD1. CDR3 sequence: CASSLDRTMNTEAFF. The CDR3 DNA is TGTGCCAGCAGCTTGGACAGGACTATGAACACTGAAGCTTTCTTT.